This T cell receptor beta chain was documented in a study of cytomegalovirus exposure and HLA in healthy donors. Broader study findings: Some V segments, including TRBV6-2 and TRBV6-3, were excluded as indistinguishable. With DRB1 most and HLA-C fewest, TCR association rates differed between HLA loci in a later analysis. Productive rates of about 90% or about 30% were seen for most TCR beta V segments in an earlier analysis. In a later analysis, HLA-associated TCR beta chains were more clonally expanded than equally common others.

As concerns this clone: Its antigen is still unknown.

This CDR3 comprises 15 residues. Trimming shortened V by 3 bases and J by 6 bases, and 17 bases separated the two germline ends. Germline V lookup: CDR1 SGHRS, CDR2 YFSETQ. It was with 60 Vbeta and 13 Jbeta primers that the PCR ran. Repertoires were generated with immunoSEQ multiplex PCR, while TCRdb's copy carries only in-frame clones and drops some. Of under 300,000 clones listed, about 75% were seen once; the top ten hold 2% to 2.5%. V gene TRBV5-1 combines with J gene TRBJ2-3, with D perhaps matching TRBD1 (5 bases). This TCR derives from a female donor in good health and CMV-seronegative. The specimen was PBMCs. The CDR3 DNA reads as TGCGCCAGCAGCTCCGACTCGTTAGGGGCCGATACGCAGTATTTT. It is translated as CASSSDSLGADTQYF.